The 11 T cell receptor beta chains given below trace back to one sample, sequenced in a study of shared clonotypes between healthy human individuals. The method was immunoSEQ multiplex PCR; TCRdb's version includes in-frame clones alone and lacks a portion of them. The sample holds approximately 1,000,000 clones, around 78% seen once. Source material: memory CD4+ T cells from PBMCs. This sample's subset: CD45RA-negative fraction. The source is a man aged 18 to 29 in good health. Some clones in this sample may be carry-over from other donors' samples.

With regard to this clone: At the DNA level, this CDR3 is encoded by other sequences in the same sample as well. V usage is TRBV7-9 and J usage is TRBJ2-1; 9 bases map to TRBD2. V trimming: 6 bases; J trimming: 3 bases; junction bases outside the gene matches: 6. The length of the CDR3 is 15 residues. Germline V gene lookup returns CDR1 SEHNR and CDR2 FQNEAQ (reference sequence). The CDR3 reads CASSSIAGVYNEQFF. CDR3 coding DNA: TGTGCCAGCAGTTCTATAGCGGGAGTCTACAATGAGCAGTTCTTC.

This chain uses TRBV29-1 with TRBJ2-3; D is possibly TRBD1 (7 bases). This CDR3 region has 13 residues. Deletions cut 8 bases from V and 3 bases from J, with 15 bases between. The germline V gene has CDR1 SQVTM and CDR2 ANQGSEA. For the CDR3, the DNA is TGCAGCACCACAGGGGCGGGGACAGATACGCAGTATTTT. It yields the protein CSTTGAGTDTQYF.

The gene calls are TRBV6-5 and TRBJ2-3; TRBD2 matches 7 bases. With 5 bases clipped from V and 0 bases from J, the junction kept 5 bases outside the gene matches. This CDR3 is built from 15 residues. Looked up from germline, CDR1 is MNHEY and CDR2 is SVGAGI. In DNA form, the CDR3 reads TGTGCCAGCAGTCCCAGGCGGGGGAGCACAGATACGCAGTATTTT. It specifies CASSPRRGSTDTQYF.

The CDR3 nucleotides read TGTGCCAGCAGCCCCCGACAGGCGACCTCCTACGAGCAGTACTTC. Translation: CASSPRQATSYEQYF. The chain combines TRBV7-2 with TRBJ2-7; D is possibly TRBD1 (6 bases). CDR1 is SGHTA and CDR2 is FQGNSA in the germline V gene. V gave up 5 bases and J gave up 0 bases, with 14 bases separating them. This CDR3 has 15 amino acids. The full variable domain, rest sourced from reference TRBV7-2 and TRBJ2-7, is GAGVSQSPSNKVTEKGKDVELRCDPISGHTALYWYRQSLGQGLEFLIYFQGNSAPDKSGLPSDRFSAERTGGSVSTLTIQRTQQEDSAVYLCASSPRQATSYEQYFGPGTRLTVT.

V usage is TRBV4-2 and J usage is TRBJ2-1; a possible D gene is TRBD2 (5 bases). This CDR3 has 14 amino acids. Germline V CDR1 and CDR2: LGHNA, YNFKEQ. Deletions cut 1 base from V and 3 bases from J, with 7 bases between. The CDR3 DNA follows: TGTGCCAGCAGCCAAGTCGGGGACTACAATGAGCAGTTCTTC. It is translated as CASSQVGDYNEQFF.

This clone was seen only once. A much more abundant neighbour one base away suggests this may be a read error. The sample carries other DNA sequences with the same CDR3. The gene calls are TRBV7-2 and TRBJ2-3, with D perhaps matching TRBD1 (5 bases). Germline V gene sequence: CDR1 SGHTA, CDR2 FQGNSA. The V end was cut by 3 bases, the J end by 1 base, with 5 bases between. The CDR3 contains 13 residues. The CDR3 sequence is CASSFRGTDTQYF. The CDR3 DNA is TGTGCCAGCAGCTTCAGGGGCACAGATACGCAGTATTTT.

The rearrangement uses TRBV4-1 and TRBJ1-2; no firm D call. Germline values: CDR1 MGHRA, CDR2 YSYEKL. V lost 1 base to trimming and J lost 4 bases, with 19 bases between them. The CDR3 is 17 amino acids. The CDR3 sequence is CASSQAPSTGEIYGYTF. DNA for the CDR3: TGCGCCAGCAGCCAAGCCCCATCGACTGGAGAAATCTATGGCTACACCTTC.

The CDR3, as DNA: TGTGCCAGCAGTTGGGGAAGGTCAACTGGGGGCACTGAAGCTTTCTTT. Translating it yields CASSWGRSTGGTEAFF. This sequence joins TRBV6-5 and TRBJ1-1, with D maybe TRBD1 (5 bases). The germline gives CDR1 MNHEY, CDR2 SVGAGI. V gave up 4 bases and J gave up 4 bases, with 19 bases separating them. This CDR3 has 16 amino acids.

The CDR3, as DNA: TGTGCCAGCAGCACCGGGACAGGGGCTGGAGAGACCCAGTACTTC. It codes for CASSTGTGAGETQYF. The V call is TRBV11-1, the J call TRBJ2-5, with 10 bases identical to TRBD1. J was trimmed by 4 bases and V by 5 bases; bases with no gene match: 7. There are 15 residues in the CDR3. Germline assignment: CDR1 SGHAT and CDR2 FQDESV (reference sequence).

This clone was seen a handful of times. This rearrangement joins TRBV4-1 to TRBJ2-7; perhaps D is TRBD1 or TRBD2 (5 bases each). The V gene's germline CDR1 is MGHRA and CDR2 YSYEKL. The CDR3 is 17 residues long. The germline V and J ends were trimmed by 0 bases and 2 bases, with 17 bases remaining between them. CDR3 nucleotide sequence: TGCGCCAGCAGCCAAGAAGGGAGCTGGACAAAAACCTACGAGCAGTACTTC. Its protein is CASSQEGSWTKTYEQYF.

The V and J genes are TRBV27 and TRBJ1-2; possibly TRBD1 for D (6 bases). The germline gives CDR1 MNHEY, CDR2 SMNVEV (reference sequence). The CDR3 runs to 16 residues. Between the trimmed V and J ends, which lost 4 bases and 0 bases, there was a span of 15 bases. CDR3 sequence reads: CASSYRVLPTNYGYTF. The CDR3 nucleotides are TGTGCCAGCAGTTACAGGGTTCTCCCTACTAACTATGGCTACACCTTC.